A single sample is the source of the 32 T cell receptor beta chains below, sequenced in a study of cytomegalovirus exposure and HLA in healthy donors. The study ran its PCR with 60 Vbeta and 13 Jbeta primers. Profiled with immunoSEQ multiplex PCR; TCRdb holds only in-frame clones, not every one. The sample shows 100,000 to 120,000 clones, roughly 73% of them seen only once. Sequencing used PBMCs. These receptor sequences come from a woman aged 40 to 49 in good health and CMV-seropositive.

This chain links TRBV5-4 with TRBJ2-1; the match to TRBD2 covers 14 bases. The CDR3 has 15 amino acids. Germline trimming cut 4 bases from V and 7 bases from J; bases unmatched to any gene: 4. From germline, CDR1 is SGHNT and CDR2 YYREEE (reference sequence). CDR3 region: CASSQGLAGGNEQFF. CDR3 coding DNA: TGTGCCAGCAGCCAAGGACTAGCGGGAGGTAATGAGCAGTTCTTC.

This clone was observed once. The chain has TRBV18 and TRBJ2-4; D gene unclear. From germline, CDR1 is KGHSH and CDR2 LQKENI. The V end lost 2 bases, the J end lost 6 bases, and 11 bases lay between the germline ends. The CDR3 spans 14 residues. CDR3 protein: CASSPSSLLNIQYF. CDR3 DNA sequence: TGTGCCAGCTCACCAAGCTCACTCTTAAACATTCAGTACTTC. Combining the CDR3 with reference TRBV18 and TRBJ2-4 gives the whole variable domain NAGVMQNPRHLVRRRGQEARLRCSPMKGHSHVYWYRQLPEEGLKFMVYLQKENIIDESGMPKERFSAEFPKEGPSILRIQQVVRGDSAAYFCASSPSSLLNIQYFGAGTRLSVL.

Concerning this clone itself: Other DNA sequences in the sample encode the same CDR3. V gene TRBV13 combines with J gene TRBJ1-1, with D unclear. This CDR3 has 14 residues. Germline values: CDR1 PRHDT, CDR2 FYEKMQ (reference sequence). V shed 7 bases and J shed 0 bases, with 12 bases lying between them. CDR3 sequence: CASTRLQMNTEAFF. CDR3 nucleotide sequence: TGTGCCAGCACCCGTTTACAGATGAACACTGAAGCTTTCTTT.

The chain employs TRBV2 and TRBJ2-7; no clear D gene. Germline V gives CDR1 SNHLY, CDR2 FYNNEI. Trimming pared 8 bases from V and 4 bases from J, leaving 9 bases between. The CDR3 sequence is 11 residues long. In nucleotides, the CDR3 is TGTGCCAGCTTGCAGTTTTACGAGCAGTACTTC. Its translation: CASLQFYEQYF.

As regards this clone: A junction boundary mismatches the germline segment, possibly from a read error. This rearrangement joins TRBV5-1 to TRBJ2-5, with D possibly being TRBD2 (5 bases). In germline, CDR1 is SGHRS, CDR2 YFSETQ. The CDR3 spans 15 residues. CDR3 nucleotide sequence: TGCGCCAACAGCTTGGCCCAGAGGGATCTAGAGACCCAGTACTTC. This sequence encodes CANSLAQRDLETQYF.

This chain joins TRBV10-1 and TRBJ1-6; D may be TRBD1 (5 bases). The CDR3 covers 16 residues. V was cut by 2 bases and J by 5 bases, with 13 bases left in between. In germline, CDR1 is WNHNN, CDR2 SYGVQD (reference sequence). The CDR3 here is CASSEKQGWDNSPLHF. CDR3 DNA sequence: TGCGCCAGCAGTGAGAAGCAGGGATGGGATAATTCACCCCTCCACTTT.

The chain has TRBV6-1 and TRBJ1-2; 9 bases map to TRBD1. Germline-derived CDR1 and CDR2 are MNHNS and SASEGT. The CDR3 consists of 14 residues. V was clipped by 3 bases and J by 5 bases; unmatched bases: 4. The CDR3 DNA follows: TGTGCCAGCAGTGAGGTGGACAGGGGATATGGCTACACCTTC. Translating it yields CASSEVDRGYGYTF.

The rearrangement joins TRBV2 to TRBJ1-1, with D hard to call. The CDR3 loop spans 14 amino acids. Trimming removed 6 bases at V and 0 bases at J, with 11 bases between. Germline CDR1 SNHLY, CDR2 FYNNEI. The DNA for the CDR3 is TGTGCCAGCAGCGTACAGACTATGAACACTGAAGCTTTCTTT. Translation: CASSVQTMNTEAFF.

This clone has only one observation. CDR3 amino acids: CASIHPASGGGNIQYF. The DNA of the CDR3 is TGTGCCAGCATCCACCCAGCTAGCGGGGGGGGGAACATTCAGTACTTC. The chain is built from TRBV5-4 and TRBJ2-4, with 12 bases identical to TRBD2. Germline V lookup: CDR1 SGHNT, CDR2 YYREEE (reference sequence). CDR3 length equals 16 residues. V lost 6 bases and J lost 7; bases outside the gene matches: 11.

V is TRBV27 and J is TRBJ2-1; 12 nucleotides align to TRBD1. Germline V gene lookup returns CDR1 MNHEY and CDR2 SMNVEV (reference sequence). This CDR3 comprises 15 residues. The junction had 2 bases not matched to a gene; V was cut back by 0 bases and J by 8 bases. The CDR3 DNA follows: TGTGCCAGCAGTTTATCGGGACAGGGGGCAGATGAGCAGTTCTTC. Its protein product is CASSLSGQGADEQFF.

The chain employs TRBV28 and TRBJ2-2; 9 bases fit TRBD2. V shed 1 base, J shed 7 bases, and the junction held 4 bases outside the gene matches. This CDR3 region has 15 residues. Germline V gene sequence: CDR1 MDHEN, CDR2 SYDVKM. CDR3 in DNA: TGTGCCAGCAGTTTATTGGCGGGAGGGATCGGGGAGCTGTTTTTT. Translation: CASSLLAGGIGELFF. Using reference TRBV28 and TRBJ2-2 for the parts outside the CDR3, the full variable domain is DVKVTQSSRYLVKRTGEKVFLECVQDMDHENMFWYRQDPGLGLRLIYFSYDVKMKEKGDIPEGYSVSREKKERFSLILESASTNQTSMYLCASSLLAGGIGELFFGEGSRLTVL.

This chain links TRBV6-5 with TRBJ2-7; D is undetermined. Germline loops: CDR1 MNHEY, CDR2 SVGAGI. CDR3 size: 12 residues. V was cut by 5 bases and J by 6 bases, with 11 bases left in between. This chain's CDR3 is CASSPTPGEQYF. The CDR3 nucleotides are TGTGCCAGCAGTCCCACCCCGGGCGAGCAGTACTTC.

The chain has TRBV25-1 and TRBJ2-1; 9 bases map to TRBD1. After removal of 6 bases from V and 6 bases from J, the junction contained 9 bases not matched to a gene. Germline V gives CDR1 MGHDK, CDR2 SYGVNS. This CDR3 is 15 amino acids long. This chain's CDR3 is CASSPPGQGRNEQFF. Here the CDR3 DNA reads TGTGCCAGCAGCCCACCGGGACAGGGCCGCAATGAGCAGTTCTTC.

This chain links TRBV28 with TRBJ2-2; 8 bases line up with TRBD1. The CDR3 sequence is 16 residues long. The J segment lost 4 bases and the V segment lost 2 bases, leaving 6 bases of the junction unmatched. The V gene's germline CDR1 is MDHEN and CDR2 SYDVKM. The CDR3 DNA reads TGTGCCAGCAGTTTACCTCAGGGGGCGGGCACCGGGGAGCTGTTTTTT. As protein: CASSLPQGAGTGELFF.

The chain recombines TRBV9 with TRBJ1-6, with TRBD1 matching 7 bases. Germline CDR1 and CDR2: SGDLS and YYNGEE. CDR3 size: 17 residues. V trimming: 0 bases; J trimming: 1 base; junction bases outside the gene matches: 4. The CDR3 here is CASSVEQGRSYNSPLHF. In DNA, the CDR3 is TGTGCCAGCAGCGTAGAACAGGGGAGGTCCTATAATTCACCCCTCCACTTT.

V gene TRBV6-5 combines with J gene TRBJ1-6; D gene unclear. CDR3 size: 15 residues. Germline loops: CDR1 MNHEY, CDR2 SVGAGI. Trimming left V 1 base short and J 8 bases short, with 12 bases between. CDR3 sequence: CASSYLAPSHSPLHF. In DNA, the CDR3 is TGTGCCAGCAGTTACTTAGCACCCTCACATTCACCCCTCCACTTT.

The V and J genes are TRBV6-6 and TRBJ2-7; a possible D gene is TRBD2 (6 bases). The germline CDR1 and CDR2 sequences are MNHNY and SVGAGI (reference sequence). V lost 5 bases and J lost 3, with 11 bases in between. The CDR3 has 13 amino acids. For the CDR3, the DNA is TGTGCCAGCAGTCGGGACTTTAACTACGAGCAGTACTTC. This encodes CASSRDFNYEQYF.

The J gene is TRBJ2-3, the V gene TRBV5-1; D unresolved. V was clipped by 3 bases and J by 2 bases, with 7 bases between them. The CDR3 is made up of 13 amino acids. Germline-derived CDR1 and CDR2 are SGHRS and YFSETQ. The CDR3 sequence: CASSSTATDTQYF. DNA of the CDR3: TGCGCCAGCAGCTCTACAGCCACAGATACGCAGTATTTT.

The gene calls are TRBV15 and TRBJ2-7; 7 nucleotides align to TRBD1. The CDR3 spans 13 residues. V was pared by 4 bases and J by 3 bases, with 3 bases of the junction left unmatched. Germline V gene sequence: CDR1 LNHNV, CDR2 YYDKDF (reference sequence). In DNA, the CDR3 is TGTGCCACCAGCACCAGACAGGGCTACGAGCAGTACTTC. Protein: CATSTRQGYEQYF.

V is TRBV29-1 and J is TRBJ1-1; D might be TRBD1 (5 bases). From germline, CDR1 is SQVTM and CDR2 ANQGSEA. The CDR3 loop spans 14 amino acids. Between the trimmed V and J ends, which lost 4 bases and 1 base, there was a span of 13 bases. The chain's CDR3 is CSVAAGGRNTEAFF. Here the CDR3 DNA reads TGCAGCGTTGCGGCCGGGGGGAGGAACACTGAAGCTTTCTTT.

CDR3 DNA sequence: TGTGCCAGCAGCCCGAACAGCGGGGTACGCTACGAGCAGTACTTC. Translating gives CASSPNSGVRYEQYF. This rearrangement joins TRBV7-6 to TRBJ2-7, with TRBD2 matching over 7 bases. The V and J ends lost 5 bases and 3 bases, in that order; junction bases with no gene match: 10. Germline CDR1 is SGHVS and CDR2 is FNYEAQ. This CDR3 contains 15 residues. Based on the CDR3 plus reference TRBV7-6 and TRBJ2-7, the full variable domain is GAGVSQSPRYKVTKRGQDVALRCDPISGHVSLYWYRQALGQGPEFLTYFNYEAQQDKSGLPNDRFSAERPEGSISTLTIQRTEQRDSAMYRCASSPNSGVRYEQYFGPGTRLTVT.

The chain carries TRBV19 and TRBJ2-3; perhaps TRBD1 as D (6 bases). The CDR3 totals 16 residues. Trimming cost V 7 bases and J 3 bases, with 20 bases left between them. CDR1 and CDR2 from the germline V gene are LNHDA and SQIVND (reference sequence). This CDR3 reads CASTPIWGLGTDTQYF. DNA for the CDR3: TGTGCCAGTACCCCTATCTGGGGGCTGGGGACAGATACGCAGTATTTT.

CDR3 sequence: CASSLDRGGKTQYF. CDR3 in DNA: TGTGCCAGCAGCCTTGATCGGGGTGGAAAGACCCAGTACTTC. The chain combines TRBV5-4 with TRBJ2-5; weak D call: TRBD2 (5 bases). Germline-derived CDR1 and CDR2 are SGHNT and YYREEE (reference sequence). Trimming shortened V by 4 bases and J by 6 bases, and 16 bases separated the two germline ends. The CDR3 sequence is 14 residues long.

This clone was seen more than once but under ten times. J is TRBJ2-3 and V is TRBV2; D is undetermined. Germline V gives CDR1 SNHLY, CDR2 FYNNEI. CDR3 length: 14 amino acids. Trimming cost V 0 bases and J 2 bases, with 6 bases left between them. CDR3 protein: CASSEATDTDTQYF. The CDR3 region has the DNA TGTGCCAGCAGTGAAGCTACTGACACAGATACGCAGTATTTT.

The chain has TRBV4-2 and TRBJ2-1; 8 bases are a match to TRBD2. J lost 10 bases, V lost 2 bases, and 7 bases had no gene match. CDR3 size: 14 residues. CDR1 and CDR2 from the germline V gene are LGHNA and YNFKEQ. Here the CDR3 DNA reads TGTGCCAGCAGCCAACCCGGACTAGCCGGGGAGCAGTTCTTC. Translation gives CASSQPGLAGEQFF.

The CDR3 spells CASMSRGQDTQYF. As DNA, the CDR3 is TGTGCCAGCATGTCTAGGGGGCAGGATACGCAGTATTTT. The chain links TRBV27 to TRBJ2-3, with 7 bases that match TRBD1. CDR3 size: 13 residues. V shed 7 bases, J shed 6 bases, and the junction held 7 bases outside the gene matches. From germline, CDR1 is MNHEY and CDR2 SMNVEV (reference sequence).

The V call is TRBV18, the J call TRBJ2-7; 11 positions match TRBD1. J lost 5 bases, V lost 3 bases, and 6 bases had no gene match. The CDR3 spans 15 residues. The V gene's germline CDR1 is KGHSH and CDR2 LQKENI. Written as DNA, the CDR3 is TGTGCCAGCTCACCGGAGGACAGGGGGCCGGACGAGCAGTACTTC. Encoded protein: CASSPEDRGPDEQYF.

The rearrangement joins TRBV7-9 to TRBJ2-1; 8 positions agree with TRBD2. The junction had 9 bases not matched to a gene; V was cut back by 5 bases and J by 3 bases. Germline-derived CDR1 and CDR2 are SEHNR and FQNEAQ (reference sequence). The CDR3 runs to 16 residues. Here the CDR3 DNA reads TGTGCCAGCAGCCAGGACCGGGGGGGGAACTACAATGAGCAGTTCTTC. Amino acid sequence: CASSQDRGGNYNEQFF.

V usage is TRBV7-6 and J usage is TRBJ2-5, with 11 bases matching TRBD2. The V segment lost 1 base and the J segment 1 base; nucleotides outside the gene matches: 5. This CDR3 has 17 amino acids. The germline gives CDR1 SGHVS, CDR2 FNYEAQ. The CDR3 sequence: CASSLVGTSGFQETQYF. The CDR3 DNA is TGTGCCAGCAGCTTAGTCGGGACTAGCGGTTTCCAAGAGACCCAGTACTTC.

The chain uses TRBV7-2 and TRBJ2-3; TRBD2 agrees at 15 bases. This CDR3 comprises 19 residues. Germline-derived CDR1 and CDR2 are SGHTA and FQGNSA. The junction had 11 bases not matched to a gene; V was cut back by 5 bases and J by 2 bases. CDR3 coding DNA: TGTGCCAGCAGCCAAGGACTAGCGGGGGGGCGGGTCCACACAGATACGCAGTATTTT. This encodes CASSQGLAGGRVHTDTQYF.

The chain has TRBV28 and TRBJ2-6; no definite D call. The CDR3 totals 15 residues. Germline V gives CDR1 MDHEN, CDR2 SYDVKM. V was clipped by 5 bases and J by 0 bases, with 8 bases between them. CDR3 sequence: CASSPWLSGANVLTF. CDR3 nucleotides: TGTGCCAGCAGTCCGTGGCTCTCTGGGGCCAACGTCCTGACTTTC.

The chain has TRBV11-2 and TRBJ2-1; 9 bases map to TRBD2. V was pared by 5 bases and J by 6 bases, with 11 bases of the junction left unmatched. Germline assignment: CDR1 SGHAT and CDR2 FQNNGV. CDR3 length equals 16 residues. The CDR3, as DNA: TGTGCCAGCAGCCCTCGGGTAGCGGGAGCCTCCAATGAGCAGTTCTTC. Translating gives CASSPRVAGASNEQFF.